This TCR beta chain was captured in a study of T-cell memory formation after mild COVID-19. Study context: Largely donor-specific TCR clusters were found. Overall study findings and caveats: Contracting clones from day 15 to 85 had balanced CD4/CD8; later expanders favoured CD4+. CD4+ contracting clones were found mainly in CM and EM, and CD8+ ones in EMRA. Some clones that responded turned up in pre-infection memory, which suggests that cross-reactive memory joined in.

About this clonotype itself: Its antigen is not known.

TCRdb analysed the 5' RACE reads with MiXCR anew, one entry per CDR3 protein. Among around 310,000 distinct CDR3 sequences listed, around 20% were seen once. This sequence originates from a man younger than 35 who had mild COVID-19 (a few samples of this study predate the infection). Cell type and time point are not known. The sample was PBMCs or a T cell subset sorted from them (not recorded which).

Here the CDR3 reads CSVANNGNEKLFF. DNA for the CDR3: TGCAGCGTAGCTAATAACGGCAATGAAAAACTGTTTTTT. The gene calls are TRBV29-1 and TRBJ1-4; D is uncertain. V lost 6 bases to trimming and J lost 5 bases, with 13 bases between them. Per germline, CDR1 SQVTM and CDR2 ANQGSEA. The CDR3 extends over 13 amino acids.